Below, 14 T cell receptor beta chains from the same sample are listed, as sequenced in a study of blood T cell repertoires in COVID-19. Assay: immunoSEQ multiplex PCR; the TCRdb copy retains only in-frame clones and omits some. The sample yields 270,000 or so clones, approximately 91% seen once. The specimen was PBMCs or T cells enriched from blood (not recorded which). The receptors originated from a woman in her 40s with acute COVID-19.

The V call is TRBV18, the J call TRBJ2-7; D is undetermined. Germline assignment: CDR1 KGHSH and CDR2 LQKENI. The CDR3 contains 14 residues. V was pared by 3 bases and J by 1 base, with 10 bases between. This chain's CDR3 is CASSPVVQSYEQYF. The CDR3 DNA reads as TGTGCCAGCTCACCCGTCGTACAGTCCTACGAGCAGTACTTC.

This clone has only one observation. The chain has TRBV7-3 and TRBJ2-5, with TRBD2 identical over 7 bases. The CDR3 is 15 amino acids. The ends lost 4 bases at V and 2 bases at J; junction bases unmatched: 7. The germline gives CDR1 SGHTA, CDR2 FQGTGA. For the CDR3, the DNA is TGTGCCAGCAGCTCCAGACTAGCCAAACAAGAGACCCAGTACTTC. Encoded protein: CASSSRLAKQETQYF. Looking up the rest from reference TRBV7-3 and TRBJ2-5 gives the full variable domain: GAGVSQTPSNKVTEKGKYVELRCDPISGHTALYWYRQSLGQGPEFLIYFQGTGAADDSGLPNDRFFAVRPEGSVSTLKIQRTERGDSAVYLCASSSRLAKQETQYFGPGTRLLVL.

The chain has TRBV27 and TRBJ1-5; possible D gene TRBD1, 6 bases. Germline V lookup: CDR1 MNHEY, CDR2 SMNVEV (reference sequence). Trimming took off 5 bases at V and 0 bases at J, with 17 bases between the two ends. This CDR3 is 17 amino acids long. Here the CDR3 DNA reads TGTGCCAGCAGTCCATGGCAGGGGTTCCGTAGCAATCAGCCCCAGCATTTT. Translation: CASSPWQGFRSNQPQHF.

This sequence joins TRBV6-5 and TRBJ2-7; D might be TRBD2 (5 bases). CDR1 and CDR2 from the germline V gene are MNHEY and SVGAGI. The CDR3 runs to 15 residues. The V gene lost 0 bases and the J gene lost 4 bases, with 13 bases spanning the gap. The CDR3 sequence is CASSYSEPRGYEQYF. The CDR3, as DNA: TGTGCCAGCAGTTACTCGGAGCCCCGGGGTTACGAGCAGTACTTC.

In this sample, this clone turned up once. The rearrangement links TRBV28 to TRBJ2-2; tentatively, D is TRBD1 (5 bases). CDR1 is MDHEN, CDR2 SYDVKM, per germline. This CDR3 comprises 14 residues. V was shortened by 5 bases and J by 4 bases, with 11 bases between the two germline ends. The CDR3 region has the DNA TGTGCCAGCAGTGCCACAGGTCCCACCGGGGAGCTGTTTTTT. Translation: CASSATGPTGELFF.

The chain couples TRBV7-3 to TRBJ2-2; TRBD1 matches at 10 bases. The germline V gene encodes CDR1 SGHTA and CDR2 FQGTGA. V was clipped by 5 bases and J by 4 bases; unmatched bases: 19. The CDR3 has 20 amino acids. CDR3 sequence: CASSPRPRDRGREITGELFF. Written as DNA, the CDR3 is TGTGCCAGCAGCCCTCGTCCCCGGGACAGGGGACGCGAAATCACCGGGGAGCTGTTTTTT.

The V and J genes are TRBV11-3 and TRBJ1-1; no clear D. Germline V gene data show CDR1 as SGHNT and CDR2 as YENEEA. The CDR3 spans 15 residues. The germline V and J ends were trimmed by 0 bases and 0 bases, with 8 bases remaining between them. The CDR3: CASSLEGSLNTEAFF. The CDR3 DNA is TGTGCCAGCAGCTTAGAGGGCAGCTTGAACACTGAAGCTTTCTTT.

The chain carries TRBV12-3 or TRBV12-4 and TRBJ1-5; a weak D match, TRBD1 (6 bases). Trimming removed 7 bases from V and 4 bases from J, with 11 bases in between. CDR3 length equals 13 residues. CDR3 sequence reads: CASTPGVNQPQHF. The CDR3 DNA sequence: TGTGCCAGCACTCCAGGGGTTAATCAGCCCCAGCATTTT.

The rearrangement joins TRBV18 to TRBJ2-5; 7 nucleotides align to TRBD1. Germline V gene sequence: CDR1 KGHSH, CDR2 LQKENI. Trimming removed 5 bases from V and 3 bases from J; junction bases left unmatched: 3. This CDR3 is built from 13 residues. CDR3 protein: CASSLGQKETQYF. In DNA, the CDR3 is TGTGCCAGCTCATTGGGACAGAAAGAGACCCAGTACTTC.

The V gene is TRBV28, the J gene TRBJ2-5, with TRBD2 as a possible D gene (7 bases). The V and J ends lost 8 bases and 6 bases respectively, with 25 bases between them. The CDR3 runs to 16 residues. Germline CDR1 reads MDHEN; CDR2 reads SYDVKM. CDR3 bases: TGTGCCAGCTGGACGGGGAGGGGGGGGCCAGTTAAGACCCAGTACTTC. Its translation is CASWTGRGGPVKTQYF. Filled out from reference TRBV28 and TRBJ2-5, the complete variable domain reads DVKVTQSSRYLVKRTGEKVFLECVQDMDHENMFWYRQDPGLGLRLIYFSYDVKMKEKGDIPEGYSVSREKKERFSLILESASTNQTSMYLCASWTGRGGPVKTQYFGPGTRLLVL.

The CDR3 reads CASSENLSGNTIYF. CDR3 bases: TGTGCCAGCAGTGAGAACCTATCTGGAAACACCATATATTTT. The V call is TRBV2, the J call TRBJ1-3; no clear D gene. The CDR3 runs to 14 residues. Germline V gene data show CDR1 as SNHLY and CDR2 as FYNNEI. Trimming removed 3 bases at V and 1 base at J, with 7 bases between.

This clone appeared once. The chain has TRBV7-2 and TRBJ1-3; 7 nucleotides line up with TRBD1. The V gene's germline CDR1 is SGHTA and CDR2 FQGNSA. The CDR3 length is 16 residues. J was trimmed by 0 bases and V by 7 bases; bases with no gene match: 9. CDR3 bases: TGTGCCAGCACCCCCTCAGGGGGGTTCTCTGGAAACACCATATATTTT. Its protein product is CASTPSGGFSGNTIYF.

The chain carries TRBV5-1 and TRBJ1-2, with 7 bases matching TRBD1. The CDR3 length is 16 residues. Germline V lookup: CDR1 SGHRS, CDR2 YFSETQ. V was pared by 4 bases and J by 0 bases, with 9 bases of the junction left unmatched. CDR3 region: CASSPSPQGTNYGYTF. CDR3 bases: TGCGCCAGCAGCCCCTCTCCACAGGGGACTAACTATGGCTACACCTTC.

The rearrangement links TRBV5-1 to TRBJ2-7; 8 bases fit TRBD2. V shed 0 bases and J 0 bases; nucleotides not matched to a gene: 2. CDR3 length: 15 residues. The V gene's germline CDR1 is SGHRS and CDR2 YFSETQ. CDR3 nucleotide sequence: TGCGCCAGCAGCTTGGGACTAGCGAACTCCTACGAGCAGTACTTC. Translated: CASSLGLANSYEQYF.